The text below deals with one TCR beta chain. No antigen is known for it. Base-call qualities are not available, and no considerably larger clone is one nucleotide away. The sample belongs to a study of cytomegalovirus exposure and HLA in healthy donors (dated by TCRdb to about 2017). For context, the study as a whole: According to an earlier analysis of 587 of the donors, some 180 million T cells yielded 95 million to 140 million unique TCR beta sequences and approximately 280 Gb of sequence data. About 300 gigabases of sequencing data and approximately 80 million unique TCR sequences were included in an early release covering about 700 HLA-typed donors. Of the 300 to 450 genotyped donors, 65% to 90% fell in the genetic ancestry cluster associated with self-reported Caucasian donors. The study aimed to test whether signatures of past pathogen exposure could be identified by cataloging public T cell receptors. Using immunosequencing, the study profiled T cell repertoires from 500 to 800 subjects and related those repertoires to cytomegalovirus serostatus. A separate validation cohort of roughly 130 different subjects was used in addition to the approximately 640-subject first cohort. To predict cytomegalovirus infection status, the study combined high-throughput TCR immunosequencing, statistical association of individual TCRs with disease status, and machine learning. A later analysis re-analyzed previously published TCR beta repertoires from approximately 700 donors and added high-resolution HLA genotyping to study TCR occurrence patterns. Rather than using new phenotypic data, the later analysis identified candidate immune exposures from TCR beta sequences and from how often those sequences occurred across donors. An earlier analysis of a few hundred of the donors applied high-throughput TCR beta sequencing to assess whether each TCR beta V gene segment acted as functional or pseudogenic. Donor age, sex, ethnicity and CMV serostatus were collected together with the repertoire data. In a later genetic analysis, genome-wide SNP genotypes for about 65% of the 666 donors were used, and that subset was treated as a discovery cohort. All discovery cohort repertoires had been generated on a single sequencing platform. Class I and class II HLA loci were covered by the typing at four-digit resolution. Typing coverage varied by locus: roughly 629-640 donors for A, B, C, DRB1 and DQB1; approximately 500 for DQA1; approximately 570 for DPA1; 450 to 480 for DPB1. Roughly five DR-DQ haplotypes were handled as single units for association and clustering, since linkage in the cohort was strong. Across about 380 genotyped donors of the cohort, an average of approximately 240,000 unique TCR beta nucleotide sequences per donor were sequenced, and roughly 20% of those sequences were non-productive. What the authors observed across the whole study: In the study, 150 to 200 TCR beta chains were listed as associated with cytomegalovirus. A later analysis associated around 16,000 TCR beta sequences with specific HLA alleles at a false discovery rate of 0.05. In a later analysis, most CMV-associated TCR beta chains were found to appear HLA-restricted, with HLA associations seemingly driven largely by CMV exposure. In this cohort, only TCR beta chains were sequenced, and detectable features were limited by the absence of alpha or paired-chain data. According to a later analysis, TCR association rates differed among HLA loci, with DRB1 alleles showing the most associated TCRs and HLA-C alleles showing the fewest. The authors suggested that the approach could potentially be extended to other disease states and immunological phenotypes. While some public TCRs were present in many individuals, most TCR sequences turned up only very rarely across donors. According to a later analysis, parvovirus B19, influenza, CMV and Epstein-Barr virus appeared linked to several top co-occurrence clusters. A group of highly shared sequence variants was considered likely to be a technical artifact of the sequencing pipeline. According to a later genetic analysis, donors in an Asian-associated ancestry cluster had fewer N-insertions in productive TCRs than the approximately 610-donor mean. A further reported finding was that TCR beta sequences accurately predicted the HLA-A and HLA-B alleles for most subjects in the first cohort. The only immune exposure information available for the cohort was CMV serostatus. Some IMGT-functional V segments, including TRBV6-2 and TRBV6-3, could not be distinguished by the 87-base-pair reads and were therefore excluded. Because some donors lacked HLA typing at each locus, the association tests relied only on the typed subset. When HLA alleles, especially DR and DQ, strongly co-occurred, TCR associations were difficult to assign to individual alleles. A few of the identified cytomegalovirus-associated TCR beta chains were confirmed in vitro to be specific for cytomegalovirus antigens. Linkage disequilibrium might explain the correlated functional status among segregating V segments, but an unknown experimental factor could not be ruled out. An earlier analysis of around 500 of the donors showed that most TCR beta V segments appeared in productive rearrangements either about 90% or about 30% of the time, which broadly matched IMGT annotations. About 17 rarely observed V segments, including chromosome 9 orphons, were excluded from the earlier analysis of about 610 of the donors because counts were too low. In a later analysis, HLA-associated TCR beta chains showed more clonal expansion and lower generation probabilities than non-associated chains that were equally common. In both the original and validation cohorts, the classifier was reported to diagnose cytomegalovirus status with high specificity and sensitivity. V-gene and J-gene trimming of TCR beta chains was associated with a missense DCLRE1C variant in a later genetic analysis, and the association was replicated in an independent cohort. Roughly uniform sequencing depth across donors was assumed in presence/absence analyses, although this assumption may not hold.

The germline V gene provides CDR1 MGHRA and CDR2 YSYEKL. V trim: 2 bases; J trim: 6 bases; unmatched bases: 4. CDR3 length: 15 amino acids, cysteine to phenylalanine. Of the read, only the CDR3 DNA is kept; its 45 bases are in frame from base 1. The cohort comprised fewer than 700 healthy bone marrow donors. All cohort members were sampled while nominally healthy, although unrecorded immune exposures were likely present. The donor tested CMV seronegative, placing the donor among the 350 to 400 seronegative members of the cohort. A peripheral blood sample was collected from each donor, and TCR beta sequencing was performed on peripheral blood mononuclear cells. The Qiagen DNeasy Blood Extraction Kit was used to extract genomic DNA from the blood cell samples. Library preparation was by the immunoSEQ multiplex PCR assay. The multiplex PCR relied on a mix of 60 forward primers for TCR Vbeta segments and 13 reverse primers for TCR Jbeta segments. The CDR3 region of rearranged TCR beta genes was amplified from genomic DNA with a multiplex PCR assay. The amplified TCR beta libraries were sequenced on the Illumina HiSeq System as 87-base-pair reads. In the authors' own workflow: A later analysis tallied tens of millions of unique TCR beta chains across the 640 or so repertoires, and around 9.9 million of those chains were shared by two or more donors. Raw reads were error-corrected and collapsed into unique sequences with a nearest-neighbor algorithm that merged closely related sequences to remove PCR and sequencing errors. V, D and J gene segments were assigned by aligning CDR3 sequences to IMGT reference sequences. For a sequence to be retained, a match of at least six nucleotides was required to both a V gene segment and a J gene segment. A rearrangement was called productive if the CDR3 had no stop codons and remained in frame with V and J, and every other rearrangement was called non-productive. Following IMGT convention, CDR3 was defined as the stretch from the second conserved V-encoded cysteine up to the conserved J-encoded phenylalanine. The earlier analysis of around 640 of the donors excluded sequences that lacked an unambiguous match to a single V gene segment. An earlier analysis of 587 of the donors called V segments functional above 56.7% productive rearrangements and segregating when the between-donor standard deviation exceeded 5%. A statistical classification framework was developed to diagnose cytomegalovirus status using the catalog of TCR beta chain sequences. A later analysis assigned V and J genes by comparing TCR nucleotide sequences with IMGT/GENE-DB human TR gene sequences. In a later analysis, CDR3 sequences and most-parsimonious VDJ recombination scenarios were assigned using the TCRdist pipeline. In a later analysis, each TCR beta chain was defined by its CDR3 amino acid sequence together with its V-gene family, and reads without a unique V-gene family were excluded. As a way to deal with suspected cross-contamination and a sequencing artifact, a later analysis dropped 592 nucleotide sequences that were highly shared and had low generation probability. A later analysis calculated a clonal expansion index for each public chain from normalized within-repertoire ranks of inferred template counts. In a later analysis, generation probabilities were computed using a VDJ recombination model fitted to out-of-frame rearrangements, and the results were checked against IGoR. In a later analysis, hypergeometric tests were used to score TCR-TCR, TCR-HLA and TCR-CMV co-occurrence, with a repertoire-size bias correction applied to TCR pairs. In a later analysis, false discovery rates were estimated by permuting HLA or CMV assignments 20 times. A later analysis grouped co-occurring TCRs with DBSCAN, adding TCRdist sequence similarity when clustering within HLA-allele-positive subsets. Co-occurrence clustering excluded repertoires with fewer than 30,000 or more than 120,000 public chains, plus five with anomalous nucleotide sharing. TCRdb carries this immuneACCESS record with in-frame sequences only. Its versions omit some clonotypes, under half of them owing to an unresolved V gene in the studies checked, with the rest unexplained. Clonal size and the V and J genes are those of that table, whereas D and trimming came from the DNA. The sample table lists roughly 120,000 clones, 60% to 85% of them with a count of one. 1.9% of the sample goes to the ten largest clones.

The V and J genes are TRBV4-1 and TRBJ2-1, and 10 junctional nucleotides match TRBD2. Sequenced material: PBMCs. This clonotype was obtained from a man aged 45-60 years in good health and CMV-seronegative. The CDR3 protein sequence reads: CASSQRSGGANEQFF. The DNA reads as follows: TGCGCCAGCAGCCAAAGAAGCGGGGGGGCCAATGAGCAGTTCTTC.